The T cell receptor beta chain described here comes from a study of blood T cell repertoires in COVID-19. The table came from immunoSEQ multiplex PCR; TCRdb's copy has only in-frame clones and leaves some out. The table has approximately 290,000 clones, approximately 84% seen once. Trimming cost V 8 bases and J 3 bases; bases outside gene matches: 3. The CDR3 length is 13 residues. Germline V gene sequence: CDR1 MNHEY, CDR2 SMNVEV (reference sequence). The sequence came from a person aged 70 to 85 with COVID-19, enrolled during active disease. The V call is TRBV27, the J call TRBJ2-7; 11 bases align to TRBD1. The sequenced material came from peripheral blood. The CDR3 bases are TGTGCCAGCTCCGGGACAGGGGGCTACGAGCAGTACTTC. Translating it yields CASSGTGGYEQYF.